The 2 T cell receptor beta chains reported below all come from one sample, sequenced in a study of T cell changes during pregnancy in multiple sclerosis. Here immunoSEQ multiplex PCR was the method, and the copy in TCRdb shows in-frame clones only, minus some. Here the sample spans tens of thousands of clones, roughly nine tenths being singletons. The sample was peripheral blood, taken in the third trimester of pregnancy. These TCRs come from a female donor in good health, enrolled as a control in a pregnancy study.

V is TRBV6-1 and J is TRBJ2-5, with 8 bases matching TRBD1. The germline V gene encodes CDR1 MNHNS and CDR2 SASEGT. V lost 4 bases, J lost 5 bases, and 12 bases stayed unmatched. CDR3 length: 16 residues. The CDR3 spells CASSGATGQGGETQYF. The CDR3 nucleotides read TGTGCCAGCAGTGGGGCGACTGGACAGGGTGGTGAGACCCAGTACTTC.

The chain combines TRBV4-3 with TRBJ1-6, with D perhaps TRBD1 (6 bases). V was pared by 4 bases and J by 5 bases, with 9 bases between. This CDR3 spans 14 amino acids. Germline V lookup: CDR1 LGHNA, CDR2 YSLEER. CDR3 DNA sequence: TGCGCCAGCAGCCCGGACAGAAATAATTCACCCCTCCACTTT. Translated: CASSPDRNNSPLHF.